One sample yielded the 24 T cell receptor beta chains listed below, sequenced in a study of cytomegalovirus exposure and HLA in healthy donors. PCR primers comprised 60 Vbeta and 13 Jbeta primers. The method was immunoSEQ multiplex PCR; TCRdb's version includes in-frame clones alone and lacks a portion of them. The table shows about 120,000 clones, with approximately 80% occurring only once. The sample consisted of PBMCs. The receptors were sampled from a man aged 40-49 years in good health and CMV-seronegative.

The chain has TRBV19 and TRBJ2-7, with a weak D call TRBD1 (5 bases). V gave up 5 bases and J gave up 3 bases, with 20 bases separating them. Per germline, CDR1 LNHDA and CDR2 SQIVND (reference sequence). The CDR3 contains 16 residues. The CDR3 region has the DNA TGTGCCAGTAGTGCAGAACCAGGGAACCCCTACTACGAGCAGTACTTC. This translates into CASSAEPGNPYYEQYF.

The CDR3: CASSPETGGKNIQYF. CDR3 sequence (DNA): TGTGCCAGCAGCCCAGAGACAGGGGGCAAAAACATTCAGTACTTC. The chain is built from TRBV5-6 and TRBJ2-4, with TRBD1 identical over 9 bases. The CDR3 loop spans 15 amino acids. The ends lost 4 bases at V and 3 bases at J; junction bases unmatched: 5. The germline gives CDR1 SGHDT, CDR2 YYEEEE.

The V call is TRBV5-6, the J call TRBJ2-1; the D gene is possibly TRBD2 (5 bases). The V end was cut by 3 bases, the J end by 0 bases, with 16 bases between. Germline CDR1 and CDR2: SGHDT and YYEEEE. This CDR3 region has 17 residues. CDR3 sequence (DNA): TGTGCCAGCAGCTCTGCGGGTATCTATAACTCCTACAATGAGCAGTTCTTC. Encoded protein: CASSSAGIYNSYNEQFF.

This clone was detected a few times. The chain joins TRBV28 to TRBJ2-1; D is possibly TRBD2 (6 bases). This CDR3 spans 16 amino acids. CDR1 and CDR2 from the germline V gene are MDHEN and SYDVKM. V lost 4 bases, J lost 4 bases, and 17 bases lay in between. CDR3 DNA sequence: TGTGCCAGCAGTTCACTCCGGGGGTACGAATACAATGAGCAGTTCTTC. Its translation is CASSSLRGYEYNEQFF.

CDR3 in amino acids: CAWKGMGSSYNEQFF. In nucleotides, the CDR3 is TGTGCCTGGAAAGGGATGGGGAGCTCCTACAATGAGCAGTTCTTC. The rearrangement links TRBV30 to TRBJ2-1; D might be TRBD2 (5 bases). The CDR3 contains 15 residues. The V end was cut by 4 bases, the J end by 0 bases, with 13 bases between. Looked up from germline, CDR1 is GTSNPN and CDR2 is SVGIG (reference sequence).

This rearrangement joins TRBV19 to TRBJ1-3; D uncertain. This CDR3 is 14 amino acids long. Germline V gene lookup returns CDR1 LNHDA and CDR2 SQIVND (reference sequence). The ends were cut back, 6 bases at V and 0 bases at J, with 9 bases in the middle. The CDR3 is CASRRSHSGNTIYF. CDR3 DNA sequence: TGTGCCAGTAGGAGGAGTCACTCTGGAAACACCATATATTTT.

V is TRBV5-6 and J is TRBJ1-1, with D uncertain. CDR3 length equals 17 residues. Germline loops: CDR1 SGHDT, CDR2 YYEEEE. V lost 0 bases to trimming and J lost 4 bases, with 19 bases between them. The CDR3 DNA is TGTGCCAGCAGCTTGGAAGATCAGGCCCGATACAGCACTGAAGCTTTCTTT. This gives the protein CASSLEDQARYSTEAFF. Combining the CDR3 with reference TRBV5-6 and TRBJ1-1 gives the whole variable domain DAGVTQSPTHLIKTRGQQVTLRCSPKSGHDTVSWYQQALGQGPQFIFQYYEEEERQRGNFPDRFSGHQFPNYSSELNVNALLLGDSALYLCASSLEDQARYSTEAFFGQGTRLTVV.

J is TRBJ1-1 and V is TRBV2; D gene unclear. The CDR3 is 13 residues long. Trimming took off 5 bases at V and 5 bases at J, with 12 bases between the two ends. From germline, CDR1 is SNHLY and CDR2 FYNNEI. For the CDR3, the DNA is TGTGCCAGCAGTCGGGAAGTGAGGACTGAAGCTTTCTTT. The encoded protein is CASSREVRTEAFF.

This clone was seen a handful of times. The chain carries TRBV6-5 and TRBJ2-7; a weak D match, TRBD1 (5 bases). The germline V and J ends were trimmed by 4 bases and 7 bases, with 11 bases remaining between them. This CDR3 comprises 12 residues. Germline lookup yields CDR1 MNHEY and CDR2 SVGAGI. Here the CDR3 reads CASSFARGEQYF. The CDR3 DNA reads as TGTGCCAGCAGTTTCGCTAGGGGAGAGCAGTACTTC.

This chain joins TRBV11-1 and TRBJ2-1; 10 bases map to TRBD2. The CDR3 covers 17 residues. Looked up from germline, CDR1 is SGHAT and CDR2 is FQDESV (reference sequence). Trimming at V came to 5 bases and at J to 0 bases, leaving 7 bases not matched to a gene. CDR3 in amino acids: CASSLPTSGVSYNEQFF. The CDR3 DNA is TGTGCCAGCAGCCTCCCCACTAGCGGGGTCTCCTACAATGAGCAGTTCTTC.

This clone has a handful of counts. The chain uses TRBV19 and TRBJ1-1, with TRBD1 matching 8 bases. V dropped 10 bases and J dropped 7; count of bases not matched to a gene: 8. The CDR3 loop spans 12 amino acids. Per germline, CDR1 LNHDA and CDR2 SQIVND (reference sequence). The CDR3 sequence is CATLRGRNEAFF. CDR3 DNA: TGTGCCACCCTCAGGGGGCGCAATGAAGCTTTCTTT.

The chain combines TRBV6-5 with TRBJ1-1; D ambiguous. The CDR3 has 12 residues. Deletions cut 8 bases from V and 6 bases from J, with 13 bases between. Germline V gives CDR1 MNHEY, CDR2 SVGAGI. CDR3 in DNA: TGTGCCAGCTTCTTTAGAGGCTCTGAAGCTTTCTTT. Amino acids: CASFFRGSEAFF.

V and J are TRBV7-9 and TRBJ2-1; 10 bases map to TRBD2. The CDR3 sequence is 15 residues long. In germline, CDR1 is SEHNR, CDR2 FQNEAQ (reference sequence). Trimming took 3 bases from V and 7 from J; bases not matched to a gene: 6. CDR3 protein: CASSLGASGRNEQFF. The CDR3 DNA follows: TGTGCCAGCAGCTTGGGGGCTAGCGGGAGAAATGAGCAGTTCTTC.

This clone was picked up one time. The chain has TRBV2 and TRBJ2-3; 12 bases line up with TRBD2. V shed 9 bases, J shed 1 base, and the junction held 2 bases outside the gene matches. CDR1 and CDR2 from the germline V gene are SNHLY and FYNNEI. The CDR3 is 14 amino acids. The CDR3 DNA reads as TGTGCCAGGAGACTAGCGGGAGGCACAGATACGCAGTATTTT. Translated: CARRLAGGTDTQYF.

The CDR3 coding sequence is TGTGCCAGCAGTTACTCCGGTGGGCGGGTTGAAGCTTTCTTT. The encoded protein is CASSYSGGRVEAFF. This chain uses TRBV6-5 with TRBJ1-1; D is unresolved. V lost 0 bases and J lost 7, with 12 bases in between. Germline V lookup: CDR1 MNHEY, CDR2 SVGAGI. CDR3 length: 14 amino acids.

The chain combines TRBV6-1 with TRBJ2-1; 13 nucleotides match TRBD2. The J segment lost 8 bases and the V segment lost 2 bases, leaving 12 bases of the junction unmatched. Per germline, CDR1 MNHNS and CDR2 SASEGT. The CDR3 is 18 amino acids. The CDR3 region is CASSETPGLAGRRHEQFF. The CDR3 DNA is TGTGCCAGCAGTGAAACCCCGGGACTAGCGGGAAGGCGGCATGAGCAGTTCTTC.

The chain has TRBV5-4 and TRBJ2-1; a possible D gene is TRBD2 (5 bases). Germline lookup yields CDR1 SGHNT and CDR2 YYREEE (reference sequence). V was shortened by 4 bases and J by 2 bases, with 19 bases between the two germline ends. CDR3 length: 17 amino acids. As DNA, the CDR3 is TGTGCCAGCAGCCGGTTCAAACTAGAGTCGACCTACAATGAGCAGTTCTTC. This gives the protein CASSRFKLESTYNEQFF. The full variable domain, in which reference TRBV5-4 and TRBJ2-1 provide the parts outside the CDR3, is ETGVTQSPTHLIKTRGQQVTLRCSSQSGHNTVSWYQQALGQGPQFIFQYYREEENGRGNFPPRFSGLQFPNYSSELNVNALELDDSALYLCASSRFKLESTYNEQFFGPGTRLTVL.

This sequence joins TRBV19 and TRBJ2-3, with TRBD2 matching over 15 bases. The germline CDR1 and CDR2 sequences are LNHDA and SQIVND (reference sequence). This CDR3 is 18 amino acids long. With V trimmed by 8 bases and J by 0 bases, 9 bases remained unmatched. CDR3 coding DNA: TGTGCCAGTCTCGGACTAGCGGGAGGGCGATCTAGCACAGATACGCAGTATTTT. It translates to CASLGLAGGRSSTDTQYF.

The gene calls are TRBV28 and TRBJ2-3, with 11 bases that match TRBD1. The V segment lost 3 bases and the J segment 4 bases; nucleotides outside the gene matches: 3. The CDR3 totals 15 residues. Germline CDR1 and CDR2: MDHEN and SYDVKM. The DNA of the CDR3 is TGTGCCAGCAGTTTTTCGGACAGGGGGCCAGATACGCAGTATTTT. It yields the protein CASSFSDRGPDTQYF.

The chain has TRBV18 and TRBJ1-5, with no clear D. With 2 bases removed from V and 0 bases from J, the gap between germline ends came to 14 bases. The CDR3 sequence is 17 residues long. The germline V gene encodes CDR1 KGHSH and CDR2 LQKENI. Here the CDR3 reads CASSPGSGRNSNQPQHF. The CDR3, as DNA: TGTGCCAGCTCACCAGGGTCGGGGAGGAATAGCAATCAGCCCCAGCATTTT.

The rearrangement links TRBV9 to TRBJ1-6, with TRBD1 identical over 9 bases. The CDR3 runs to 15 residues. V lost 3 bases and J lost 8; bases outside the gene matches: 6. The germline gives CDR1 SGDLS, CDR2 YYNGEE. The CDR3 loop is CASSGPGQGDSPLHF. CDR3 nucleotide sequence: TGTGCCAGCAGCGGACCGGGACAGGGCGATTCACCCCTCCACTTT.

The chain has TRBV7-9 and TRBJ1-5; 8 bases match TRBD1. This CDR3 has 15 amino acids. The junction had 5 bases not matched to a gene; V was cut back by 5 bases and J by 2 bases. Looked up from germline, CDR1 is SEHNR and CDR2 is FQNEAQ (reference sequence). The CDR3, as DNA: TGTGCCAGCAGCCCCCAGGGGGCTGGCAATCAGCCCCAGCATTTT. Amino acid sequence: CASSPQGAGNQPQHF.

The chain uses TRBV7-3 and TRBJ2-3; the D gene is possibly TRBD2 (6 bases). The CDR3 has 16 amino acids. Germline-derived CDR1 and CDR2 are SGHTA and FQGTGA. V was shortened by 1 base and J by 4 bases, with 15 bases between the two germline ends. The CDR3 DNA follows: TGTGCCAGCAGCTTAATGACCGGGAGAGGCGCAGATACGCAGTATTTT. Translation: CASSLMTGRGADTQYF.

This sequence joins TRBV7-8 and TRBJ2-3; 9 bases are shared with TRBD2. This CDR3 region has 17 residues. V was pared by 1 base and J by 4 bases, with 9 bases of the junction left unmatched. Germline V gene data show CDR1 as SGHVS and CDR2 as FQNEAQ. The CDR3, as DNA: TGTGCCAGCAGCTTAGGTGTTGGCGGGGGGGCCGCAGATACGCAGTATTTT. It translates to CASSLGVGGGAADTQYF.